This T cell receptor beta chain derives from a study of blood T cell repertoires in COVID-19. As for the study in general: Acute and convalescent COVID-19 samples came from the United States, Italy and Spain. The analysed material was cDNA or gDNA that came from T cells, B-cell-depleted T cells, or PBMCs.

Those enrolled in Seattle joined during active infection and were followed longitudinally afterward. The V gene's germline CDR1 is SGHAT and CDR2 FQNNGV. The V end lost 4 bases, the J end lost 0 bases, and 12 bases lay between the germline ends. This CDR3 comprises 15 residues. The protocol was immunoSEQ multiplex PCR, while the TCRdb copy is restricted to in-frame clones and leaves out a portion. The table lists about 150,000 clones, about 83% of them singletons. The gene calls are TRBV11-2 and TRBJ1-1, with D hard to call. The sample taken for sequencing was peripheral blood. This clonotype originated in a woman aged 60-75 years with COVID-19, enrolled during active disease. The CDR3 bases are TGTGCCAGCAGCTGGTTCGGTCGTTTGAACACTGAAGCTTTCTTT. It codes for CASSWFGRLNTEAFF.